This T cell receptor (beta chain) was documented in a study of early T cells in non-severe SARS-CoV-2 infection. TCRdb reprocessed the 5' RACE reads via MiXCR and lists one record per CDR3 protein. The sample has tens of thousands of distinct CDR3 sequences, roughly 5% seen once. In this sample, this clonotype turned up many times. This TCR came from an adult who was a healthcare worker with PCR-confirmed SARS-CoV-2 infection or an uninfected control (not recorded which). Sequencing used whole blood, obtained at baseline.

In nucleotides, the CDR3 is TGTGCCAGCAGGACGACACTGAACACTGAAGCTTTCTTT. Translation: CASRTTLNTEAFF. The V and J genes are TRBV12-3 or TRBV12-4 and TRBJ1-1; D gene unclear. V was pared by 6 bases and J by 0 bases, with 8 bases between. The CDR3 is made up of 13 amino acids.